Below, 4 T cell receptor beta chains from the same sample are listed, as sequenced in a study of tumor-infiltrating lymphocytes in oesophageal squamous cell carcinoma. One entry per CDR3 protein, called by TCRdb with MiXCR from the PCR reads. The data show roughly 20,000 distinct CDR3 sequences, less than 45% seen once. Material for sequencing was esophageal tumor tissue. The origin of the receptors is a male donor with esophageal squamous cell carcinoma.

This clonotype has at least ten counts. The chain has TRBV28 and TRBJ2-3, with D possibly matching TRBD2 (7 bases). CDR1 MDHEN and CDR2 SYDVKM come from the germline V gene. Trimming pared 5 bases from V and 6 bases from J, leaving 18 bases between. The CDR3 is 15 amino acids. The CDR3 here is CASSPRGGAWDTQYF. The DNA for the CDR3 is TGTGCCAGCAGTCCGAGGGGGGGGGCGTGGGATACGCAGTATTTT.

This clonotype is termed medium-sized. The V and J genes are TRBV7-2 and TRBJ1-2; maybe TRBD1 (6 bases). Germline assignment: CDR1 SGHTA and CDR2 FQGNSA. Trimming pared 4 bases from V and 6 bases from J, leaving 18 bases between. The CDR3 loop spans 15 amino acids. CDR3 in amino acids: CASSSTRTDINGYTF. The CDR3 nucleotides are TGTGCCAGCAGCTCTACGAGGACAGATATCAATGGCTACACCTTC.

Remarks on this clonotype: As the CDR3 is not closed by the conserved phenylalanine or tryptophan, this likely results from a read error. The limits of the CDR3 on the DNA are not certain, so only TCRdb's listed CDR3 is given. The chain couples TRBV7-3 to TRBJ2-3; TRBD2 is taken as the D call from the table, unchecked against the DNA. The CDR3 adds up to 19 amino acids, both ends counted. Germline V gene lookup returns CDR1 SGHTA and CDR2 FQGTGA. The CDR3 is CASSLAQGPNSPLHFGNGP.

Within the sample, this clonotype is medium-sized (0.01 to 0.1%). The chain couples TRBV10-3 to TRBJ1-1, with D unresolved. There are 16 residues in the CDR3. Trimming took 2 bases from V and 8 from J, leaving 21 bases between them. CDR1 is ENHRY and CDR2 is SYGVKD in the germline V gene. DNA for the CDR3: TGTGCCATCAGTGAGGTTATAAGGGCCGTCCCCACCGAAGCTTTCTTT. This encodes CAISEVIRAVPTEAFF.